Below, one T cell receptor (beta chain) is given with its context. The antigen it recognizes is unknown. No base-level quality is on record; no much larger clone is a single base apart. The cysteine opens and the phenylalanine closes a CDR3 of 16 amino acids. The read is trimmed to its CDR3 DNA, 48 bases read in frame from base 1. V loses 4 bases, J loses 4 bases, and the germline ends lie 19 bases apart. CDR1 and CDR2 are read off the germline V gene (reference sequence) as SEHNR and FQNEAQ. Systemically healthy Caucasian individuals from Russia, some 38 in total and aged about 6 to 90 years, were included as donors. Each donor gave around 9.8 milliliters of peripheral blood, collected into EDTA-treated Vacutainer tubes. Ficoll-Paque density-gradient centrifugation was used to isolate PBMCs, with at least 6 million obtained per sample. Total RNA, at least 6 micrograms per sample, was extracted from PBMCs with Trizol reagent. For every donor, an aliquot of PBMCs went through flow cytometry to measure the percentages of naive CD45RAhigh/CD27high T cells.

The library came from 5' RACE. Sequenced on an Illumina HiSeq 2500. A second roughly 6 to 11 cycle PCR used a sample-barcoded 5' primer and a J-beta primer mix. A template-switch 5' adaptor carrying 12 random nucleotides introduced a unique molecular identifier onto each TCR beta cDNA molecule. Each sample yielded at least 3 million CDR3-containing paired-end reads. First-strand cDNA was synthesized from all RNA with the Mint cDNA synthesis kit, primed by a TRBC-specific oligonucleotide. Following uracil-DNA glycosylase treatment, a first 18-cycle PCR with universal primers M1SS and BC2_uni_R was performed on all cDNA. Concerning the study's data processing: Normalization of each sample was performed by random selection of 1 million high-quality reads, each carrying a distinct molecular identifier. Instead of being binned into consensus sequences, reads with shared molecular identifiers were discarded. MiTCR, set to a Q25 quality threshold and the strictest error-elimination algorithm, was used for CDR3 identification, clonotype clustering and error correction. Lower-bound total TCR beta diversity was estimated with a nonparametric unseen species model using Euler transformation. TCRdb ran its own pipeline on the public reads, namely fastp trimming at Q25 and MiXCR clone calling, and kept in-frame beta chains. When rows share a CDR3 protein, they turn into one entry using the most common DNA and genes. These V and J calls derive from TCRdb rather than the authors' analysis. The sample records about 830,000 distinct CDR3 sequences, nearly 60% of which are singletons. Together, the top ten hold 22% of the sample.

The sample is drawn from a study of blood T cells in healthy people across ages (dated by TCRdb to about 2015). Some background on the complete study: In model experiments, roughly one uniquely barcoded TCR beta cDNA molecule per two T cells was captured by template switching. The donors were split into four age groups: young (average around 15 years), middle-aged (about 40), aged (over 55) and long-lived (over 75). To avoid experimental bias, donors of different ages were distributed randomly across sequencing lanes. Two additional independent replicas of 1 million unique cDNA reads from the same blood draw were analyzed for two donors (one aged 18 to 30 and one aged 80 or older). The study measured age-related changes in TCR beta repertoire diversity using deep sequencing normalized with unique cDNA molecular identifiers. Results and caveats for the whole study, not just this receptor: There was a strong correlation between observed TCR beta diversity and the percentage of naive T cells measured by flow cytometry. Compared with the aged group, more naive CD4+ T cells, fewer expanded clones and increased TCR diversity were shown by the long-lived group, suggesting age selection. Since profiling was done on bulk unsorted PBMCs, naive and antigen-experienced compartments could not be conclusively compared. Total diversity estimates from one million sequenced T cells were considered lower bounds and underestimates. As age increased, observed TCR beta diversity per million T cells dropped in a roughly linear way, and a significant reduction was already evident by age about 40. Donor CMV infection status was unknown, potentially confounding age-related changes in expanded clonotypes.

Sequences were obtained from blood. The clonotype comes from a man aged 30 to 45 in good health. The V gene is TRBV7-9 and the J gene is TRBJ1-1, and the D gene may be TRBD1, 5 bases matching. The CDR3 region: CASSYPRTTRGTEAFF. Read as DNA, the sequence is TGTGCCAGCAGCTACCCCCGGACAACAAGGGGCACTGAAGCTTTCTTT.